This T cell receptor beta chain appears in the sequencing data of a study of technical replicates of blood from several donors. V lost 10 bases to trimming and J lost 4 bases, with 16 bases between them. Germline CDR1 is SNHLY and CDR2 is FYNNEI. This CDR3 region has 13 residues. TCRdb keeps only in-frame clones here, not all; method: immunoSEQ multiplex PCR. The sample has 50,000 to 70,000 clones, about 95% seen once. The chain carries TRBV2 and TRBJ1-1, with D possibly TRBD1 on 5 matching bases. This clonotype originated in a human donor in good health. Some clones in this sample may be carry-over from other donors' samples. The material sequenced was PBMCs. The CDR3 region has the DNA TGTGCCACCAAGCCGGGGGTTAGCACTGAAGCTTTCTTT. As protein: CATKPGVSTEAFF.